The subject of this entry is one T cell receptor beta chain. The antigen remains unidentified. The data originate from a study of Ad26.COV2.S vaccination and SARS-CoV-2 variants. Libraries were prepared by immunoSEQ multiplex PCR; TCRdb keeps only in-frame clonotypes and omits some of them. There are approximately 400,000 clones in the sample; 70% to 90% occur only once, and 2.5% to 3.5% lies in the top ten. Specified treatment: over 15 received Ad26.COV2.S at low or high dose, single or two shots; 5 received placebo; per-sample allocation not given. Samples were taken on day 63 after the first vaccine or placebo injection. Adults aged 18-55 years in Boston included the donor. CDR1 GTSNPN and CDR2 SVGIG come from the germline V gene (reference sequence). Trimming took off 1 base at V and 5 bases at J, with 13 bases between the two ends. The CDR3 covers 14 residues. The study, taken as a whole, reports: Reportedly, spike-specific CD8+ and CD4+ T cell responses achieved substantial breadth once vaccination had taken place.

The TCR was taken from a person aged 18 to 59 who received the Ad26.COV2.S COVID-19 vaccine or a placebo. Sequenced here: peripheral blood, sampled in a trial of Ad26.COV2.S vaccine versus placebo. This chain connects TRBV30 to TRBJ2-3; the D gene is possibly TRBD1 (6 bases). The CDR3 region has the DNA TGTGCCTGGAGTGCGGGACAAACCAAAGATACGCAGTATTTT. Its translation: CAWSAGQTKDTQYF. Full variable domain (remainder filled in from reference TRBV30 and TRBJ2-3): SQTIHQWPATLVQPVGSPLSLECTVEGTSNPNLYWYRQAAGRGLQLLFYSVGIGQISSEVPQNLSASRPQDRQFILSSKKLLLSDSGFYLCAWSAGQTKDTQYFGPGTRLTVL.